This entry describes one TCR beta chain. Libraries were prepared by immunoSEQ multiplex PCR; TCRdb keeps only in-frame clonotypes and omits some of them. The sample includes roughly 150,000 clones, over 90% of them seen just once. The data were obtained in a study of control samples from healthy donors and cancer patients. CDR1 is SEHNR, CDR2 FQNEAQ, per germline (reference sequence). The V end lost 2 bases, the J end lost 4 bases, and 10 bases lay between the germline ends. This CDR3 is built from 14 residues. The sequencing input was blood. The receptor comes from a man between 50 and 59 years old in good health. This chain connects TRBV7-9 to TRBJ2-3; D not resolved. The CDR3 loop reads CASSLPFDADTQYF. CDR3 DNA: TGTGCCAGCAGCTTACCTTTTGACGCAGATACGCAGTATTTT.